Listed below are T cell receptor beta chains from one sample, sequenced in a study of T cell responses to AZD1222 COVID-19 vaccine. Produced via immunoSEQ multiplex PCR; TCRdb's table is partial and in-frame only. The sample contains approximately 150,000 clones, 80% to 95% of which appear only once. Sequenced material: peripheral blood, taken on day 0 of AZD1222 vaccination. The receptors here all came from an adult in good health. CDR3s include the opening cysteine and the closing phenylalanine or tryptophan. The D gene is left open where the match is weak. The size entry is marked missing in some rows and otherwise reads once, few, many or a size class.

d_call,clone_size,j_call,v_call,cdr3_nt,cdr3_aa
TRBD1,once,TRBJ1-2,TRBV10-3,TGTGCCATCAGTGAGTTTTTAGTGGGACAGGGAGATTATGGCTACACCTTC,CAISEFLVGQGDYGYTF
-,-,TRBJ1-5,TRBV27,TGTGCCAGCAGACGTACAGTCAGCAATCAGCCCCAGCATTTT,CASRRTVSNQPQHF
TRBD1,-,TRBJ1-2,TRBV2,TGTGCCAGCAGGGGGACAGGGGGTGACTATGGCTACACCTTC,CASRGTGGDYGYTF
-,-,TRBJ1-2,TRBV10-3,TGTGCCATCAGTGGCAGTAACTATGGCTACACCTTC,CAISGSNYGYTF
-,-,TRBJ1-1,TRBV7-9,TGTGCCAGCAGCTTTGGTACTGAAGCTTTCTTT,CASSFGTEAFF
-,-,TRBJ2-5,TRBV7-9,TGTGCCAGCAGCTTAGCGGGAGCGCACCAAGAGACCCAGTACTTC,CASSLAGAHQETQYF
TRBD1,-,TRBJ1-2,TRBV14,TGTGCCAGCAGCCAAGCCGGGACAGGGGTATATGGCTACACCTTC,CASSQAGTGVYGYTF
-,-,TRBJ1-1,TRBV5-1,TGCGCCAGCAGCTTGGAGGTTGGCAACACTGAAGCTTTCTTT,CASSLEVGNTEAFF
-,-,TRBJ2-1,TRBV5-1,TGCGCCAGCAGCAACGGGGTCACATACAATGAGCAGTTCTTC,CASSNGVTYNEQFF
TRBD1,once,TRBJ1-1,TRBV10-1,TGCGCCAGCAGTGTCGACAGGGGCCTTCGAGGAGCTTTCTTT,CASSVDRGLRGAFF
TRBD2,-,TRBJ2-5,TRBV6-2/TRBV6-3,TGTGCCAGCAGCAAACTAGCGGGGGACACCGAGACCCAGTACTTC,CASSKLAGDTETQYF
TRBD1,once,TRBJ1-4,TRBV6-5,TGTGCCAGCAGATCGACAGGGGCGAGTGAAAAACTGTTTTTT,CASRSTGASEKLFF
TRBD2,-,TRBJ2-1,TRBV19,TGTGCCAGTAGTATGGGACTAGCGGTGATTCATGAGCAGTTCTTC,CASSMGLAVIHEQFF
-,-,TRBJ1-2,TRBV7-2,TGTGCCAGCAGCTTAGTGGGCGGGGGTGACTATGGCTACACCTTC,CASSLVGGGDYGYTF
-,-,TRBJ2-1,TRBV28,TGTGCCAGCAGTCCCGAGGATAAGCAGTTCTTC,CASSPEDKQFF
-,-,TRBJ1-4,TRBV6-2/TRBV6-3,TGTGCCAGCAGTCTGACAGCAACTAATGAAAAACTGTTTTTT,CASSLTATNEKLFF
-,-,TRBJ2-3,TRBV29-1,TGCAGCGTTGTGGTCCCGACTCCTAGCACAGATACGCAGTATTTT,CSVVVPTPSTDTQYF
TRBD2,-,TRBJ2-1,TRBV30,TGTGCCTGGGAGGTAGCGGGAGGGCCCGGTTTTCTCAATGAGCAGTTCTTC,CAWEVAGGPGFLNEQFF
TRBD2,-,TRBJ2-5,TRBV2,TGTGCCAGCAGTGAAAAGCTAGCGGAGGAGACCCAGTACTTC,CASSEKLAEETQYF
-,-,TRBJ2-5,TRBV5-4,TGTGCCAGCAGCTTGCCCCTAGCCGGGGAGACCCAGTACTTC,CASSLPLAGETQYF
-,-,TRBJ1-6,TRBV10-3,TGTGCCATCAGTGGCTTGGGGACGGTGGCAGGTCGGAATTCACCCCTCCACTTT,CAISGLGTVAGRNSPLHF
-,-,TRBJ1-1,TRBV4-1,TGCGCCAGCAGCCATATGGGGCTACTTGAAGCTTTCTTT,CASSHMGLLEAFF
-,-,TRBJ1-6,TRBV21-1,TGTGCCAGCAGCAAAGGGAGAACGGGAGCAGGGCTATTGGCGGATAATTCACCCCTCCACTTT,CASSKGRTGAGLLADNSPLHF
TRBD1,-,TRBJ1-4,TRBV6-5,TGTGCCAGCAGCTGGGACAGGGGTGAAAAACTGTTTTTT,CASSWDRGEKLFF
-,-,TRBJ2-5,TRBV19,TGTGCCAGCACCGGGACGGAAGAGACCCAGTACTTC,CASTGTEETQYF
TRBD1,once,TRBJ2-2,TRBV12-5,TGTGCTAGTGGTTTTACTGGACAGGGGCGATTTTCCGGGGAGCTGTTTTTT,CASGFTGQGRFSGELFF
-,-,TRBJ1-2,TRBV29-1,TGCAGCATCGGGACACCTAACTATGGCTACACCTTC,CSIGTPNYGYTF
TRBD2,once,TRBJ2-7,TRBV11-1,TGTGCCAGCAGGGACCGGGAGGGGGAGCAGTACTTC,CASRDREGEQYF
-,-,TRBJ2-7,TRBV19,TGTGCCAGTAGTATAAGTAGATTGGGTATACACGAGCAGTACTTC,CASSISRLGIHEQYF
-,-,TRBJ2-7,TRBV6-5,TGTGCCAGCAGTTACTCCGGGGTGACGGGCTACGAGCAGTACTTC,CASSYSGVTGYEQYF
TRBD1,once,TRBJ1-3,TRBV16,TGTGCCAGCAGCCAATGGGACAGGGCATCTGGAAACACCATATATTTT,CASSQWDRASGNTIYF
TRBD1,-,TRBJ1-6,TRBV5-1,TGCGCCAGCAGCTTGGCGGGACAGGGCTATTCACCCCTCCACTTT,CASSLAGQGYSPLHF
TRBD1,-,TRBJ1-5,TRBV12-5,TGTGCTAGTGGTTTATATGAGGGACAGGGGATAAATCAGCCCCAGCATTTT,CASGLYEGQGINQPQHF
TRBD1,once,TRBJ2-7,TRBV5-4,TGTGCCAGCAGCTCTTCGGGGACAGGTACCGACTACGAGCAGTACTTC,CASSSSGTGTDYEQYF
-,few,TRBJ1-1,TRBV1,TGCACCAGCAGCCAATTCGACAGGATAAGTATCCATCTTACTGAAGCTTTCTTT,CTSSQFDRISIHLTEAFF
-,-,TRBJ1-1,TRBV28,TGTGCCAGCCTACTGGGGGGGGAGAACACTGAAGCTTTCTTT,CASLLGGENTEAFF
-,-,TRBJ1-6,TRBV12-3/TRBV12-4,TGTGCCAGCAGTTTAATGGGCCGACTTCTCCACTTT,CASSLMGRLLHF
TRBD1,-,TRBJ1-5,TRBV7-2,TGTGCCAGCAGCTTAGCAGACAGGGTCATCAGGGGTCAGCCCCAGCATTTT,CASSLADRVIRGQPQHF
-,-,TRBJ2-7,TRBV11-2,TGTGCCAGCAGCTTTGGGCCACCTCTCTACGAGCAGTACTTC,CASSFGPPLYEQYF
TRBD2,-,TRBJ2-1,TRBV4-1,TGCGCCAGCAGCCATGTAGCGGGGGATTACAATGAGCAGTTCTTC,CASSHVAGDYNEQFF
TRBD1,-,TRBJ1-5,TRBV11-2,TGTGCCAGCAGCTCGACAGGGAATAGCAATCAGCCCCAGCATTTT,CASSSTGNSNQPQHF
TRBD1,-,TRBJ2-7,TRBV19,TGTGCCAGTAGTACAGGGCCCACAGGAAGGGACAGGCCCTACGAGCAGTACTTC,CASSTGPTGRDRPYEQYF